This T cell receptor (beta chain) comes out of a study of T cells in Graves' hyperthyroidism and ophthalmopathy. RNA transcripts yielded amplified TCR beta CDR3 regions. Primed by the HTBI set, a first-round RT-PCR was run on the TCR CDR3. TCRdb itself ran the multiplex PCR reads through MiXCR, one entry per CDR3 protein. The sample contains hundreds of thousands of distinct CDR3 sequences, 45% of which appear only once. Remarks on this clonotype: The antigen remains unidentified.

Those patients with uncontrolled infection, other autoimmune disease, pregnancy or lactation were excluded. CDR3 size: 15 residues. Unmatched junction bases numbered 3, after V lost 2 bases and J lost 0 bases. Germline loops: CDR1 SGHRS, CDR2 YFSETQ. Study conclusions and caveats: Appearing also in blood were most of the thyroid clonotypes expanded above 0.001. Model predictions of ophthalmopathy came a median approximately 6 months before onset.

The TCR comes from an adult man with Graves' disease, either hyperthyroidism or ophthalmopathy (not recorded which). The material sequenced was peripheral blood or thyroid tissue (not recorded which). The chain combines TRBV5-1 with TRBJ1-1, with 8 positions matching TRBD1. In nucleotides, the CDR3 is TGCGCCAGCAGCTTATCGGGACAGGTGAACACTGAAGCTTTCTTT. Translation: CASSLSGQVNTEAFF.